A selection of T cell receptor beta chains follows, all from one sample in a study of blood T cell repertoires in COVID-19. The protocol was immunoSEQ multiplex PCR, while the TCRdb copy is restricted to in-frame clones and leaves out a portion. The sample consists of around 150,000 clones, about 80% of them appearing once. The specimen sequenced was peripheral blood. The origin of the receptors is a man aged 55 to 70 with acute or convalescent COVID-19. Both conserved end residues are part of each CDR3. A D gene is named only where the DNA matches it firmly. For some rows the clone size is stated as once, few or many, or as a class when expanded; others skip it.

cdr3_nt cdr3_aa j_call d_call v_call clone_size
TGCGCCAGCAGTGAAGGGTCTAGCGGGGACGAGCAGTACTTC CASSEGSSGDEQYF TRBJ2-7 TRBD2 TRBV10-2 once
TGTGCCAGCAGCCGAACCGGGACAGCGTATAATTCACCCCTCCACTTT CASSRTGTAYNSPLHF TRBJ1-6 TRBD1 TRBV27 .
TGTGCCATCGGACCCCGACTAGCGGGCAATGAGCAGTTCTTC CAIGPRLAGNEQFF TRBJ2-1 TRBD2 TRBV10-3 .
TGTGCCAGCAGTTTATATAGGAGCGGCTACACCTTC CASSLYRSGYTF TRBJ1-2 . TRBV28 .
TGTGCCAGCAGCAGCCGGGACACGAACACTGAAGCTTTCTTT CASSSRDTNTEAFF TRBJ1-1 . TRBV3-1/TRBV3-2 .
TGTGCCAGCAGTAACCAACAGGGAAACACCATATATTTT CASSNQQGNTIYF TRBJ1-3 . TRBV6-2/TRBV6-3 .
TGTGCCATCAGTGAGTTCAGCGGGGGAGACACAGATACGCAGTATTTT CAISEFSGGDTDTQYF TRBJ2-3 TRBD2 TRBV10-3 .
TGTGCCAGCAGTTACTGGGGCAGGAACACTGAAGCTTTCTTT CASSYWGRNTEAFF TRBJ1-1 . TRBV6-2/TRBV6-3 .
TGTGCCATCAGAACTGCTACCGGGACAGGGGGCTACGAGCAGTACTTC CAIRTATGTGGYEQYF TRBJ2-7 TRBD1 TRBV10-3 .
TGTGCCAGCAGTGAATTCCGGACAGGGCAGCCCCAGCATTTT CASSEFRTGQPQHF TRBJ1-5 TRBD1 TRBV6-1 .
TGTGCCAGCAGCGGTTACATCCTAGGCTATGGCTACACCTTC CASSGYILGYGYTF TRBJ1-2 . TRBV2 .
TGCGCCAGCACCACCTCCGGGACAGACCCCTACGAGCAGTACTTC CASTTSGTDPYEQYF TRBJ2-7 TRBD1 TRBV5-1 .
TGTGCCAGTAGGTGGGACAGGGACCGCTATGGCTACACCTTC CASRWDRDRYGYTF TRBJ1-2 TRBD1 TRBV19 few
TGCGCCAGCAGCTTGAGCGGGGGGGCCCGAGATACGCAGTATTTT CASSLSGGARDTQYF TRBJ2-3 TRBD2 TRBV5-1 .
TGTGCCAGCAGCTATACAGGGGAGGATGGCTACACCTTC CASSYTGEDGYTF TRBJ1-2 TRBD1 TRBV7-3 .
TGTGCCAGCAGCTTGATCACAGACAGCAATCAGCCCCAGCATTTT CASSLITDSNQPQHF TRBJ1-5 . TRBV5-8 .
TGTGCCACCAGTGATCGGGATGGGTTGAACACCGGGGAGCTGTTTTTT CATSDRDGLNTGELFF TRBJ2-2 . TRBV24-1 .
TGTGCCAGCAGAAACGACAGGGGGACGAAGACCCAGTACTTC CASRNDRGTKTQYF TRBJ2-5 TRBD1 TRBV6-5 .
TGTGCCAGTAGTATAGGGGCGGCGGGCATTCAGTACTTC CASSIGAAGIQYF TRBJ2-4 . TRBV19 once
TGTGCCAGCAGCCTCACCGGGGGGAGCTCTGGAAACACCATATATTTT CASSLTGGSSGNTIYF TRBJ1-3 . TRBV3-1/TRBV3-2 .
TGTGCCACCAGTGATTTGAGTGACAGGTCTGGCCAAGAGACCCAGTACTTC CATSDLSDRSGQETQYF TRBJ2-5 . TRBV24-1 few
TGTGCCTGGACCGTCGACTTCAATGAGCAGTTCTTC CAWTVDFNEQFF TRBJ2-1 . TRBV30 .
TGTGCCTGGAGTGTACAGGGACGTTCACCCCTCCACTTT CAWSVQGRSPLHF TRBJ1-6 . TRBV30 .
TGTGCCAGCAGTGCGAGTCTAGCGGGGGGAACCTACGAGCAGTACTTC CASSASLAGGTYEQYF TRBJ2-7 TRBD2 TRBV6-1 .
TGCAGCGTTGACACCGGCAGGGGTGCTAACTATGGCTACACCTTC CSVDTGRGANYGYTF TRBJ1-2 . TRBV29-1 .
TGCGCCAGCAGCTTGCGCGGGTTTGTGTCTGGGGCCAACGTCCTGACTTTC CASSLRGFVSGANVLTF TRBJ2-6 . TRBV5-1 .
TGTGCCAGTAGTATCTCGGGACAGGGAACCTACAATGAGCAGTTCTTC CASSISGQGTYNEQFF TRBJ2-1 TRBD1 TRBV19 .
TGTGCCAGCGGCCGGACAGGGGGTGCGAACACCGGGGAGCTGTTTTTT CASGRTGGANTGELFF TRBJ2-2 TRBD1 TRBV6-2/TRBV6-3 .
TGTGCCAGCAGAACAACCGGGTCCGGGTGGTCCTACGAGCAGTACTTC CASRTTGSGWSYEQYF TRBJ2-7 . TRBV27 .
TGTGCCAGCAGCTTCCAGGGGATAGATAATTCACCCCTCCACTTT CASSFQGIDNSPLHF TRBJ1-6 . TRBV5-4 .
TGCGCCAGCAGCCTAGATCACATACGCACAGATACGCAGTATTTT CASSLDHIRTDTQYF TRBJ2-3 . TRBV5-1 once
TGTGCCAGGGGGGACAGCTTGGGATCTGAAGCTTTCTTT CARGDSLGSEAFF TRBJ1-1 TRBD1 TRBV7-2 .
TGTGCCAGCAGCCCAGGGGACAGGGGGCTAGTTGAAAAACTGTTTTTT CASSPGDRGLVEKLFF TRBJ1-4 TRBD1 TRBV14 .
TGTGCCAGTAGTAGGTCGGGACAGGGGGCCCAGCCCCAGCATTTT CASSRSGQGAQPQHF TRBJ1-5 TRBD1 TRBV19 .
TGTGCCAGCAGCCCGACCGCCGACAGGGGTCATGGCTACACCTTC CASSPTADRGHGYTF TRBJ1-2 TRBD1 TRBV11-2 .
TGCGCCAGCAGCTCTAAGGGTGGAGGCACTGAAGCTTTCTTT CASSSKGGGTEAFF TRBJ1-1 . TRBV5-1 .
TGTGCCAGTAGTATCGAGGCAGGGATCGGGTCTGGGGCCAACGTCCTGACTTTC CASSIEAGIGSGANVLTF TRBJ2-6 . TRBV19 .